Following are 2 T cell receptor beta chains from one sample sequenced in a study of cytomegalovirus exposure and HLA in healthy donors. The table came from immunoSEQ multiplex PCR; TCRdb's copy has only in-frame clones and leaves some out. This sample has 55,000 to 75,000 clones, with approximately 96% found just once. The sequenced material came from PBMCs. All receptors come from a man between 18 and 29 years old in good health and CMV-seropositive.

The chain has TRBV15 and TRBJ2-4; D ambiguous. Looked up from germline, CDR1 is LNHNV and CDR2 is YYDKDF (reference sequence). Trimming stripped 4 bases from V and 0 bases from J, with 7 bases between. The CDR3 runs 14 residues. DNA of the CDR3: TGTGCCACCAGCACGAGTGTAGCCAAAAACATTCAGTACTTC. As protein: CATSTSVAKNIQYF.

The J gene is TRBJ1-5, the V gene TRBV6-1; D not resolved. The CDR3 is 13 residues long. In germline, CDR1 is MNHNS, CDR2 SASEGT. Trimming shortened V by 6 bases and J by 3 bases, and 9 bases separated the two germline ends. The CDR3 region is CASREGFNQPQHF. DNA of the CDR3: TGTGCCAGCAGGGAGGGCTTCAATCAGCCCCAGCATTTT.